Described below is a single TCR beta chain sequence and its context. Its cognate antigen is unknown. Primers for the PCR totalled 60 Vbeta and 13 Jbeta. TCRdb's table, derived via immunoSEQ multiplex PCR, lists solely in-frame clones and lacks some. The sample consists of 82,000 or so clones, 74% of them appearing once. These data belong to a study of cytomegalovirus exposure and HLA in healthy donors. The overall study: Researchers found that roughly 81% of over 350 genotyped donors fell within the Caucasian-associated ancestry cluster.

J was trimmed by 4 bases and V by 1 base; bases with no gene match: 5. The CDR3 loop spans 15 amino acids. Germline-derived CDR1 and CDR2 are SQVTM and ANQGSEA. Findings of the study overall: Compared with the roughly 700-donor mean, an Asian-associated ancestry cluster reportedly had fewer N-insertions, according to a later analysis. As was reported, the classifier diagnosed cytomegalovirus status with high specificity and sensitivity.

This sequence was found in a woman between 45 and 65 years old in good health and CMV-seropositive. The sequenced material came from PBMCs. The chain couples TRBV29-1 to TRBJ2-1; 9 bases agree with TRBD2. The CDR3 nucleotides read TGCAGCGTTGAAGTCAGCGGGAGGAGTTACAATGAGCAGTTCTTC. Protein sequence: CSVEVSGRSYNEQFF.